The 20 T cell receptor beta chains given below trace back to one sample, sequenced in a study of cytomegalovirus exposure and HLA in healthy donors (TCRdb year 2017). The method was the immunoSEQ multiplex PCR assay. The multiplex PCR relied on a mix of 60 forward primers for TCR Vbeta segments and 13 reverse primers for TCR Jbeta segments. TCRdb's version of the immuneACCESS table is confined to in-frame rearrangements and falls short of the full clone set. An unresolved V gene accounts for under half of the shortfall where checked; the remainder is of unknown origin. The sample has about 110,000 clones on record, 60% to 85% of them singletons. Just under 3% of the sample belongs to the ten largest clones. Sequencing input: PBMCs. The receptors were sampled from a woman aged 55-69 years in good health and CMV-seropositive.

This clone occurred many times. The chain joins TRBV2 to TRBJ2-7; TRBD1 agrees at 8 bases. The CDR3 runs 16 residues. Trimming at V came to 4 bases and at J to 3 bases, leaving 11 bases not matched to a gene. Germline V gene data show CDR1 as SNHLY and CDR2 as FYNNEI. The CDR3 here is CASSAGWGQAVYEQYF. The CDR3 DNA sequence: TGTGCCAGCAGTGCGGGGTGGGGACAGGCAGTCTACGAGCAGTACTTC.

The chain carries TRBV5-1 and TRBJ2-7; 7 positions match TRBD2. Germline V gene lookup returns CDR1 SGHRS and CDR2 YFSETQ. Trimming removed 4 bases from V and 3 bases from J; junction bases left unmatched: 7. The CDR3 length is 14 residues. This chain's CDR3 is CASSLQTSSYEQYF. CDR3 sequence (DNA): TGCGCCAGCAGCCTGCAGACTAGCAGCTACGAGCAGTACTTC.

The chain links TRBV5-1 to TRBJ1-4, with D maybe TRBD1 (6 bases). This CDR3 is 14 amino acids long. V lost 4 bases to trimming and J lost 6 bases, with 13 bases between them. Germline-derived CDR1 and CDR2 are SGHRS and YFSETQ. The CDR3 reads CASSPDRSYEKLFF. As DNA, the CDR3 is TGCGCCAGCAGCCCGGACAGAAGTTATGAAAAACTGTTTTTT.

This rearrangement joins TRBV4-2 to TRBJ2-5; 8 bases fit TRBD1. The last part of the DNA fits TRBJ2-7 better; the J call may be wrong. Looked up from germline, CDR1 is LGHNA and CDR2 is YNFKEQ. CDR3 length equals 20 residues. The CDR3 nucleotides read TGTGCCAGCAGCCAAGTTGCGGGGACAGGAAGTCATGCTAGCGCCTACGAGCAGTACTTC. It yields the protein CASSQVAGTGSHASAYEQYF.

The V and J genes are TRBV7-9 and TRBJ2-3; D remains ambiguous. Germline assignment: CDR1 SEHNR and CDR2 FQNEAQ (reference sequence). The length of the CDR3 is 17 residues. V was cut by 1 base and J by 5 bases, with 19 bases left in between. Here the CDR3 DNA reads TGTGCCAGCAGCTTAGATTTAACCAGCGTCCCACAAGATACGCAGTATTTT. Amino acid sequence: CASSLDLTSVPQDTQYF.

This clone has only a few counts. The V gene is TRBV5-1, the J gene TRBJ2-7; 9 positions match TRBD1. Germline V CDR1 and CDR2: SGHRS, YFSETQ. V shed 0 bases and J 3 bases; nucleotides not matched to a gene: 13. This CDR3 has 18 amino acids. In nucleotides, the CDR3 is TGCGCCAGCAGCTTGGCCTCACCTACCGGGACAGGGAACTACGAGCAGTACTTC. Translated, it gives CASSLASPTGTGNYEQYF.

The chain recombines TRBV13 with TRBJ2-3, with TRBD1 identical over 9 bases. The V and J ends lost 0 bases and 3 bases, in that order; junction bases with no gene match: 4. Germline V gene data show CDR1 as PRHDT and CDR2 as FYEKMQ (reference sequence). This CDR3 contains 16 residues. The CDR3 DNA follows: TGTGCCAGCAGCTTAGGAGACAGGGGGTGGACAGATACGCAGTATTTT. Encoded protein: CASSLGDRGWTDTQYF.

This clone occurred a few times. The gene calls are TRBV4-2 and TRBJ2-7; 9 bases map to TRBD2. The CDR3 contains 16 residues. After removal of 0 bases from V and 6 bases from J, the junction contained 9 bases not matched to a gene. Per germline, CDR1 LGHNA and CDR2 YNFKEQ. The CDR3 nucleotides read TGTGCCAGCAGCCAAGACCTGCCAGCGGGAGGATCCGAGCAGTACTTC. It encodes CASSQDLPAGGSEQYF.

CDR3 DNA sequence: TGTGCCAGCAGCGCTAGCGGGAGGGCCGATGAGCAGTTCTTC. This encodes CASSASGRADEQFF. This chain connects TRBV9 to TRBJ2-1, with TRBD2 identical over 12 bases. The CDR3 spans 14 residues. The V gene end was trimmed by 3 bases and the J gene end by 8 bases; junction bases not matched to a gene: 3. Germline assignment: CDR1 SGDLS and CDR2 YYNGEE.

This clone was detected only once. The chain employs TRBV29-1 and TRBJ2-2, with 13 bases identical to TRBD2. The CDR3 totals 17 residues. Unmatched junction bases numbered 8, after V lost 7 bases and J lost 0 bases. Germline V gives CDR1 SQVTM, CDR2 ANQGSEA. The CDR3 DNA reads TGCAGCGCCGAGGGACTAGCGGGACCTGCGAACACCGGGGAGCTGTTTTTT. Amino acid sequence: CSAEGLAGPANTGELFF.

The chain joins TRBV11-1 to TRBJ2-1; 9 bases align to TRBD2. Germline CDR1 SGHAT, CDR2 FQDESV (reference sequence). With V trimmed by 1 base and J by 5 bases, 3 bases remained unmatched. The CDR3 extends over 15 amino acids. CDR3: CASSLVTSGHNEQFF. The CDR3 DNA is TGTGCCAGCAGCTTAGTGACTAGCGGACACAATGAGCAGTTCTTC.

The gene calls are TRBV10-1 and TRBJ1-2; D is perhaps TRBD1 (5 bases). The germline gives CDR1 WNHNN, CDR2 SYGVQD (reference sequence). V was clipped by 6 bases and J by 3 bases, with 17 bases between them. CDR3 length equals 15 residues. The CDR3: CASRPVRGGDYGYTF. The DNA of the CDR3 is TGCGCCAGCAGACCCGTCCGGGGGGGTGACTATGGCTACACCTTC.

V usage is TRBV18 and J usage is TRBJ2-6; unclear D gene. The CDR3 is 14 amino acids. Trimming removed 0 bases from V and 3 bases from J, with 3 bases in between. Germline-derived CDR1 and CDR2 are KGHSH and LQKENI. The CDR3 loop reads CASSPPNGANVLTF. In DNA, the CDR3 is TGTGCCAGCTCACCACCTAATGGGGCCAACGTCCTGACTTTC.

The rearrangement uses TRBV4-1 and TRBJ2-5; TRBD1 aligns across 12 bases. This CDR3 region has 16 residues. J lost 5 bases, V lost 0 bases, and 4 bases had no gene match. CDR1 and CDR2 from the germline V gene are MGHRA and YSYEKL. CDR3 sequence: CASSQDRDRGRETQYF. The CDR3 bases are TGCGCCAGCAGCCAAGACCGGGACAGGGGGCGGGAGACCCAGTACTTC.

The genes are TRBV29-1 and TRBJ1-1; D is unclear. The CDR3 consists of 16 residues. Germline CDR1 reads SQVTM; CDR2 reads ANQGSEA. V was shortened by 2 bases and J by 0 bases, with 16 bases between the two germline ends. CDR3 protein: CSVEMLRGELNTEAFF. CDR3 sequence (DNA): TGCAGCGTTGAAATGTTACGGGGAGAATTGAACACTGAAGCTTTCTTT.

The chain carries TRBV29-1 and TRBJ2-5; unclear D gene. The CDR3 is 12 residues long. Trimming removed 3 bases at V and 7 bases at J, with 12 bases between. Germline CDR1 is SQVTM and CDR2 is ANQGSEA. CDR3 protein: CSVEEQFRTQYF. The CDR3 DNA sequence: TGCAGCGTTGAGGAGCAGTTTAGGACCCAGTACTTC.

The count of this clone is one. This sequence joins TRBV5-4 and TRBJ2-5; D is uncertain. Germline CDR1 is SGHNT and CDR2 is YYREEE (reference sequence). Trimming took 1 base from V and 5 from J, leaving 9 bases between them. The CDR3 is 13 amino acids. CDR3 amino acids: CASSLTRTETQYF. The CDR3 coding sequence is TGTGCCAGCAGCTTGACGAGAACGGAGACCCAGTACTTC.

Concerning this clone: Within the sample, other DNA sequences also encode this same CDR3. The V call is TRBV18, the J call TRBJ2-1; D is undetermined. Trimming left V 2 bases short and J 4 bases short, with 6 bases between. This CDR3 comprises 13 residues. Per the germline V gene, CDR1 is KGHSH and CDR2 is LQKENI. The DNA of the CDR3 is TGTGCCAGCTCACCAGGGCCATACAATGAGCAGTTCTTC. Protein: CASSPGPYNEQFF.

This clone was observed a handful of times. The chain has TRBV12-5 and TRBJ2-3; 9 nucleotides match TRBD1. The CDR3 loop spans 15 amino acids. Germline V lookup: CDR1 LGHNT, CDR2 FRNRAP. The ends lost 9 bases at V and 3 bases at J; junction bases unmatched: 10. The CDR3 DNA reads TGTGCTAGCGCGAACCGGGACAGGGAGACAGATACGCAGTATTTT. Its protein is CASANRDRETDTQYF.

V gene TRBV7-9 combines with J gene TRBJ2-5; the match to TRBD2 covers 9 bases. V dropped 5 bases and J dropped 2; count of bases not matched to a gene: 6. Germline assignment: CDR1 SEHNR and CDR2 FQNEAQ (reference sequence). The CDR3 has 15 amino acids. The CDR3 DNA reads as TGTGCCAGCAGCCGTAGCGGGAGCTTACAAGAGACCCAGTACTTC. It specifies CASSRSGSLQETQYF.